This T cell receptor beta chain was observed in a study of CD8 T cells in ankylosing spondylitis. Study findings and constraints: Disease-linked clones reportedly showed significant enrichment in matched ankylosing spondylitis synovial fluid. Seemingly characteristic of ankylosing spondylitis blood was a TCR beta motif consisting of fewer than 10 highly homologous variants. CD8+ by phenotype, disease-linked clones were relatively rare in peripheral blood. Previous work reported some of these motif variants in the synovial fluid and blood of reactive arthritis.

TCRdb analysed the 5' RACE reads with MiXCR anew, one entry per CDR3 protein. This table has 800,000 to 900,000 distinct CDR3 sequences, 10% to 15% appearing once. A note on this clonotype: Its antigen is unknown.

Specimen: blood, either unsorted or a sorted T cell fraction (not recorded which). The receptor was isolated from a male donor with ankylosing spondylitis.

The CDR3 protein is CASSITTGGNGYTF. The CDR3 bases are TGCGCCAGCAGCATTACGACAGGGGGCAATGGCTACACCTTC. The gene calls are TRBV5-1 and TRBJ1-2; 10 bases line up with TRBD1. Germline values: CDR1 SGHRS, CDR2 YFSETQ. V was pared by 4 bases and J by 6 bases, with 6 bases of the junction left unmatched. The CDR3 has 14 residues.